This T cell receptor (beta chain) was found in a study of cytomegalovirus exposure and HLA in healthy donors. Findings and limits, study-wide: Per a later analysis, about 17,000 TCR beta sequences showed association with HLA alleles at 0.05 false discovery rate. Rare TCR sequences predominated, though certain public TCRs were found in many donors. When analyzed later, a missense DCLRE1C variant was found to be linked to TCR beta V- and J-gene trimming.

With respect to this clone: What it binds is unknown.

Germline lookup yields CDR1 SGHRS and CDR2 YFSETQ. With 0 bases clipped from V and 11 bases from J, the junction kept 12 bases outside the gene matches. This CDR3 is 17 amino acids long. Use of 60 Vbeta and 13 Jbeta primers characterized the PCR. Data came from immunoSEQ multiplex PCR; TCRdb stores just in-frame clones and leaves some out. The sample yields about 95,000 clones, about four fifths seen once. This clonotype originated in a woman in her thirties or forties in good health and CMV-seropositive. The chain has TRBV5-1 and TRBJ2-5; the match to TRBD2 covers 14 bases. The sequenced sample consisted of PBMCs. CDR3 amino acids: CASSLAPGLAGAGEQYF. The CDR3 DNA sequence: TGCGCCAGCAGCTTGGCACCGGGACTAGCGGGAGCAGGTGAGCAGTACTTC. The full variable domain, with the rest looked up from reference TRBV5-1 and TRBJ2-5, is KAGVTQTPRYLIKTRGQQVTLSCSPISGHRSVSWYQQTPGQGLQFLFEYFSETQRNKGNFPGRFSGRQFSNSRSEMNVSTLELGDSALYLCASSLAPGLAGAGEQYFGPGTRLLVL.